The present T cell receptor (beta chain) was sequenced within a study of blood T cell repertoires in COVID-19. Losses at the gene ends were 3 bases for V and 5 bases for J; bases not matched to a gene: 7. CDR1 is MDHEN, CDR2 SYDVKM, per germline. The CDR3 spans 16 residues. The repertoire was sequenced with immunoSEQ multiplex PCR; TCRdb's copy has only in-frame clones and lacks some. This table holds hundreds of thousands of clones, about 90% found once. The sequenced material came from peripheral blood. This receptor was taken from a woman in her 70s with COVID-19, enrolled during active disease. V gene TRBV28 combines with J gene TRBJ1-5, with 10 bases aligning to TRBD1. CDR3 in amino acids: CASSFSATGGHQPQHF. Written as DNA, the CDR3 is TGTGCCAGCAGTTTCTCCGCGACAGGGGGCCATCAGCCCCAGCATTTT.